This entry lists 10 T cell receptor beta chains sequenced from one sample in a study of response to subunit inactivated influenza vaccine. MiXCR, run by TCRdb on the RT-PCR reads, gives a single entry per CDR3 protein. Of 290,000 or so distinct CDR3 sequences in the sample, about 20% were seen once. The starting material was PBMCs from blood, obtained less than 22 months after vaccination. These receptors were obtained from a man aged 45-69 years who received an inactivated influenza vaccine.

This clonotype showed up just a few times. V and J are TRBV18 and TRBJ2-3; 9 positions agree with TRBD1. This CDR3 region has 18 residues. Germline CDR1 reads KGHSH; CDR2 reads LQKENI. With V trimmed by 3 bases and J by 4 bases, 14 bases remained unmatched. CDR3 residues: CASSPGTGPEIRPDTQYF. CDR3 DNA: TGTGCCAGCTCACCCGGGACAGGGCCCGAGATAAGGCCAGATACGCAGTATTTT. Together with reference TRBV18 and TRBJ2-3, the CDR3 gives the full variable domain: NAGVMQNPRHLVRRRGQEARLRCSPMKGHSHVYWYRQLPEEGLKFMVYLQKENIIDESGMPKERFSAEFPKEGPSILRIQQVVRGDSAAYFCASSPGTGPEIRPDTQYFGPGTRLTVL.

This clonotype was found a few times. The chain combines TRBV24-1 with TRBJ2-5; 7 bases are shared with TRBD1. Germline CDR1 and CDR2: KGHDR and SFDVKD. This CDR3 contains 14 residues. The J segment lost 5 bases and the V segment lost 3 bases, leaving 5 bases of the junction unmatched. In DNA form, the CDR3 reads TGTGCCACCAGTGATGGGAGACAGGGTGAGACCCAGTACTTC. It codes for CATSDGRQGETQYF.

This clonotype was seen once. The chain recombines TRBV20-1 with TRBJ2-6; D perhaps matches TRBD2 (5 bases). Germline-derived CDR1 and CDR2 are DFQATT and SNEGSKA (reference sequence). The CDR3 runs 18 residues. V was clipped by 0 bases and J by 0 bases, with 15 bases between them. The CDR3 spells CSARDRRKGGSGANVLTF. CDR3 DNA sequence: TGCAGTGCTAGAGATCGTCGGAAAGGAGGCTCTGGGGCCAACGTCCTGACTTTC.

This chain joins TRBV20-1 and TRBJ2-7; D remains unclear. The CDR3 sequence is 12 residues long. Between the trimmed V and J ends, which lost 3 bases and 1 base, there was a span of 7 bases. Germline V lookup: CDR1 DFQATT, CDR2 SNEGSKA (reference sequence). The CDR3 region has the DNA TGCAGTGCTAGTGGCAGTTCCTACGAGCAGTACTTC. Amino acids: CSASGSSYEQYF.

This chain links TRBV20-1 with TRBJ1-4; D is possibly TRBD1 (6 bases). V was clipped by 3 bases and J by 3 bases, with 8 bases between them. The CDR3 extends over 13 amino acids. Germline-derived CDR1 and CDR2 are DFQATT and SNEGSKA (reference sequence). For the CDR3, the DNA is TGCAGTGCTAGCGGGACATCTAATGAAAAACTGTTTTTT. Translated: CSASGTSNEKLFF.

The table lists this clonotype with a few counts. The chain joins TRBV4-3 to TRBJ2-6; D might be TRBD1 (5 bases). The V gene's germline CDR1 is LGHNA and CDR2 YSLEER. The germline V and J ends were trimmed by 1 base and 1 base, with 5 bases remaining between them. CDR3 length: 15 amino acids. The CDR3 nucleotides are TGCGCCAGCAGCCAAGGACAGTCTGGGGCCAACGTCCTGACTTTC. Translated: CASSQGQSGANVLTF.

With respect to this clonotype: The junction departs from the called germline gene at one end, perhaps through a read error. CDR3 coding DNA: TGTGCCAGCAGTATGGGGACTAGCGGAATCTTC. It yields the protein CASSMGTSGIF. The V and J genes are TRBV2 and TRBJ2-5, with 11 bases matching TRBD2. This CDR3 contains 11 residues. The germline V gene has CDR1 SNHLY and CDR2 FYNNEI.

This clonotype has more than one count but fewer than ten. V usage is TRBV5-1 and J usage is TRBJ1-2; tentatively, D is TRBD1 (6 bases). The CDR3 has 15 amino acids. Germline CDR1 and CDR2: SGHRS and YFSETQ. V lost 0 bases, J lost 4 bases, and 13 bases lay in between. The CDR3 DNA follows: TGCGCCAGCAGCTTGGGCCCAGGGGCAAGCTATGGCTACACCTTC. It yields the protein CASSLGPGASYGYTF.

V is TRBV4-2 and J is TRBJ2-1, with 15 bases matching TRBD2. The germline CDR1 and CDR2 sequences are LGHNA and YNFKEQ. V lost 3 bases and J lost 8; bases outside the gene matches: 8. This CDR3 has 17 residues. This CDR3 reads CASSHGTSGGWGDEQFF. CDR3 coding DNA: TGTGCCAGCAGCCACGGGACTAGCGGGGGGTGGGGTGATGAGCAGTTCTTC.

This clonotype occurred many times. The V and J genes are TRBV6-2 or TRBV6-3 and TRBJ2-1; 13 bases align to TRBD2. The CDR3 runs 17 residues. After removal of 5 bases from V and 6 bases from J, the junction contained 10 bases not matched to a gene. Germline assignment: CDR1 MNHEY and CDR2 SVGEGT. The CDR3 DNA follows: TGTGCCAGCAGTGTGGGACTAGCGGGAATTAGAGGCAATGAGCAGTTCTTC. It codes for CASSVGLAGIRGNEQFF.